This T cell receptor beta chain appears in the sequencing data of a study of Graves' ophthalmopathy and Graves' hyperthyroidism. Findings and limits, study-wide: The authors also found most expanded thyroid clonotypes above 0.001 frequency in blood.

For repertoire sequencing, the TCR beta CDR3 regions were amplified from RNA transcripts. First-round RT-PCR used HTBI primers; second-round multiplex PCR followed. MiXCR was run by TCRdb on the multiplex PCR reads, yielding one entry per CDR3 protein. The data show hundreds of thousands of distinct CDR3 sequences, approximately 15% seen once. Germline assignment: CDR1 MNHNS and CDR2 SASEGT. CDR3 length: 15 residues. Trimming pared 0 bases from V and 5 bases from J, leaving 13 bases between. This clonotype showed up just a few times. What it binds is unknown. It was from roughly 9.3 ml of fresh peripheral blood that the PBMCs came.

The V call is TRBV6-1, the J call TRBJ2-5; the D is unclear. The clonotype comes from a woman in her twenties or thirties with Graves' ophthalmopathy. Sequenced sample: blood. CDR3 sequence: CASSEANPRWETQYF. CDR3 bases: TGTGCCAGCAGTGAAGCGAATCCTAGATGGGAGACCCAGTACTTC.